A selection of T cell receptor beta chains follows, all from one sample in a study of blood T cells in healthy people across ages. TCRdb processed the 5' RACE reads anew with MiXCR; each CDR3 protein has one entry. Altogether some 1,000,000 distinct CDR3 sequences are present, 20% to 25% being singletons, with the ten largest covering approximately 0.7%. This sample was shared with a second study, whose subject was T cells of mothers and their children.

Input material: blood. These receptor sequences come from a girl aged 2-9 years in good health. CDR3s leave out the opening cysteine and the closing phenylalanine or tryptophan.

TRBV6-5 | ASSYPGMDNEQF
TRBV10-3 | AILLSSGNTIY
TRBV12-5 | ASGLALRGGAYNEQF
TRBV19 | ASNGGGTSF
TRBV29-1 | SVIRPNTEAF
TRBV20-1 | SARGVLAGYGQF
TRBV29-1 | SVTPGTSNEQY
TRBV13 | ASKAVAGEETQY
TRBV4-2 | ASSQDRDSFNLPQH
TRBV12-3/TRBV12-4 | ASSISGGSSSYNEQF
TRBV29-1 | SVEDRGPSYEQY
TRBV12-3/TRBV12-4 | ASRIDANYGYT
TRBV4-3 | ASSGRAGPKPGEQF
TRBV27 | ASRQGISYGYT
TRBV12-3/TRBV12-4 | ASTPILTSGRSNEQF
TRBV6-2/TRBV6-3 | ASRPDARRTQY
TRBV10-1 | ASSSRLAGIGYNEQF
TRBV12-3/TRBV12-4 | ASSQFHSEQY
TRBV5-5 | ASSLAGRSDEQF
TRBV9 | ASSEPTGSGYT
TRBV5-1 | ASSWGRDEKLF
TRBV20-1 | SAPTGEVQETQY
TRBV29-1 | SVEEEGRRADTQY
TRBV14 | ASSQATDTQY
TRBV24-1 | ATSNPVTGVYNEQF
TRBV13 | ASTSRGHKETQY
TRBV21-1 | ASSTTGTGSTEAF
TRBV4-3 | ASSHGRDEQY
TRBV7-3 | ASSLQDRSKNTEAF
TRBV5-1 | ASSLAPDPTDTQY
TRBV5-1 | ASKDWNYEQY
TRBV7-9 | ASSLTGGQGIPNTEAF
TRBV4-1 | ASRAPGGGYEQY
TRBV2 | ASSPISGVNQPQH
TRBV10-3 | AITTLRNEQF
TRBV4-1 | ASSLIRGQGYHEQY
TRBV27 | ASSSFVSDYTYEQY
TRBV29-1 | SVSGTEAF
TRBV18 | ASSPTGQGKNIQY
TRBV7-9 | ASRSRTGAQETQY
TRBV6-5 | ASSYSGSQETQY